The 10 T cell receptor beta chains in this list originate from one sample, sequenced in a study of T cell changes during pregnancy in multiple sclerosis. Using immunoSEQ multiplex PCR, the repertoire was profiled, and TCRdb retains in-frame clones only, with some absent. Of about 110,000 clones listed, roughly 92% are singletons. The sample here was peripheral blood, taken after pregnancy. The receptors originated from a female donor with multiple sclerosis, enrolled in a pregnancy study.

The chain recombines TRBV6-6 with TRBJ1-2; TRBD1 matches 11 bases. Trimming took 0 bases from V and 7 from J; bases not matched to a gene: 7. This CDR3 comprises 16 residues. Germline CDR1 is MNHNY and CDR2 is SVGAGI (reference sequence). The CDR3 region has the DNA TGTGCCAGCAGTTACTCCACCGGGACAGGGGGTTTTGGCTACACCTTC. This translates into CASSYSTGTGGFGYTF.

To note about this clone: Different DNA sequences within this sample yield the same CDR3. V gene TRBV5-1 combines with J gene TRBJ2-5, with TRBD2 as a possible D gene (5 bases). The germline CDR1 and CDR2 sequences are SGHRS and YFSETQ. The CDR3 loop spans 14 amino acids. V was shortened by 2 bases and J by 1 base, with 9 bases between the two germline ends. This CDR3 reads CASSFSRGQETQYF. Written as DNA, the CDR3 is TGCGCCAGCAGCTTCTCCCGGGGCCAAGAGACCCAGTACTTC.

The CDR3 spells CASSWTGDEQFF. The CDR3 coding sequence is TGTGCCAGCAGTTGGACAGGGGATGAGCAGTTCTTC. This chain joins TRBV27 and TRBJ2-1; 9 bases are a match to TRBD1. The CDR3 totals 12 residues. The J segment lost 8 bases and the V segment lost 4 bases, leaving 0 bases of the junction unmatched. Germline loops: CDR1 MNHEY, CDR2 SMNVEV (reference sequence).

This clone occurred once. Different DNA sequences within this sample yield the same CDR3. The chain links TRBV2 to TRBJ1-1; possibly TRBD1 for D (5 bases). V gave up 3 bases and J gave up 0 bases, with 5 bases separating them. The germline gives CDR1 SNHLY, CDR2 FYNNEI. The CDR3 has 13 residues. The CDR3 sequence: CASSDRVNTEAFF. The CDR3 coding sequence is TGTGCCAGCAGTGACAGGGTGAACACTGAAGCTTTCTTT. The full variable domain, completed using reference TRBV2 and TRBJ1-1, is EPEVTQTPSHQVTQMGQEVILRCVPISNHLYFYWYRQILGQKVEFLVSFYNNEISEKSEIFDDQFSVERPDGSNFTLKIRSTKLEDSAMYFCASSDRVNTEAFFGQGTRLTVV.

The chain is built from TRBV28 and TRBJ1-2; 10 bases fit TRBD1. Trimming took 5 bases from V and 4 from J; bases not matched to a gene: 7. CDR1 and CDR2 from the germline V gene are MDHEN and SYDVKM. There are 15 residues in the CDR3. CDR3 DNA: TGTGCCAGCAGTCCCCCGACAGGGGGCCCCTATGGCTACACCTTC. Translation gives CASSPPTGGPYGYTF.

This clone was picked up one time. The chain joins TRBV2 to TRBJ1-3, with unresolved D. This CDR3 has 12 residues. The V and J ends lost 5 bases and 4 bases respectively, with 6 bases between them. Germline values: CDR1 SNHLY, CDR2 FYNNEI. CDR3 nucleotides: TGTGCCAGCAGTAAGACAGGAAACACCATATATTTT. This gives the protein CASSKTGNTIYF.

This chain joins TRBV7-3 and TRBJ2-1, with 11 nucleotides matching TRBD2. This CDR3 spans 15 amino acids. V lost 5 bases and J lost 5; bases outside the gene matches: 5. CDR1 and CDR2 from the germline V gene are SGHTA and FQGTGA. CDR3 protein: CASSPGLAGNNEQFF. The CDR3 DNA sequence: TGTGCCAGCAGCCCCGGACTAGCGGGCAACAATGAGCAGTTCTTC. Using reference TRBV7-3 and TRBJ2-1 for the parts outside the CDR3, the full variable domain is GAGVSQTPSNKVTEKGKYVELRCDPISGHTALYWYRQSLGQGPEFLIYFQGTGAADDSGLPNDRFFAVRPEGSVSTLKIQRTERGDSAVYLCASSPGLAGNNEQFFGPGTRLTVL.

The chain joins TRBV30 to TRBJ2-2; tentatively, D is TRBD1 (6 bases). The V end was cut by 5 bases, the J end by 6 bases, with 13 bases between. Germline V lookup: CDR1 GTSNPN, CDR2 SVGIG (reference sequence). The CDR3 loop spans 13 amino acids. CDR3 amino acids: CAWGQGSPGELFF. The DNA of the CDR3 is TGTGCCTGGGGTCAGGGGAGTCCCGGGGAGCTGTTTTTT.

The sample holds a few counts of this clone. The V gene is TRBV10-1, the J gene TRBJ2-5, with a possible D match to TRBD2 (6 bases). Germline CDR1 is WNHNN and CDR2 is SYGVQD (reference sequence). The CDR3 runs to 15 residues. The V and J ends lost 0 bases and 4 bases respectively, with 12 bases between them. The CDR3 region is CASSESGGIGETQYF. Written as DNA, the CDR3 is TGCGCCAGCAGTGAGTCCGGCGGGATCGGAGAGACCCAGTACTTC.

The chain links TRBV18 to TRBJ2-3, with D maybe TRBD1 (5 bases). The ends were cut back, 3 bases at V and 3 bases at J, with 10 bases in the middle. CDR1 is KGHSH, CDR2 LQKENI, per germline. The CDR3 totals 14 residues. The CDR3 DNA sequence: TGTGCCAGCTCACCCGCCAGACAGACAGATACGCAGTATTTT. As protein: CASSPARQTDTQYF. Looking up the rest from reference TRBV18 and TRBJ2-3 gives the full variable domain: NAGVMQNPRHLVRRRGQEARLRCSPMKGHSHVYWYRQLPEEGLKFMVYLQKENIIDESGMPKERFSAEFPKEGPSILRIQQVVRGDSAAYFCASSPARQTDTQYFGPGTRLTVL.